This TCR beta chain was documented in a study of T-cell reconstitution after alpha-beta-depleted transplantation in children. Findings and caveats of the study: By about two months after transplant, alpha-beta T cells reportedly arose from several hundred graft clones that had expanded. Surviving recipient T cells and thymic progenitors produced the high day-60 TCRbeta diversity seen in some patients. From newly produced T cells came most of the T-cell counts and diversity one year after transplant.

There are many counts of this clonotype. Its antigen is still unknown. This sample's TCRbeta library carried unique molecular identifier barcodes. TCRdb reprocessed the PCR reads via MiXCR and lists one record per CDR3 protein. In the table there are about 300,000 distinct CDR3 sequences, over 7% of which are singletons. The V end lost 5 bases, the J end lost 1 base, and 15 bases lay between the germline ends. The CDR3 has 15 amino acids. CDR1 SGHRS and CDR2 YFSETQ come from the germline V gene. This TCR was sampled from a female patient aged 2-9 years who had a stem cell transplant for Fanconi anemia, so the T cells may come from the graft donor. This material consisted of peripheral blood, taken 360 days after TCRalphabeta/CD19-depleted stem cell transplant. The V call is TRBV5-1, the J call TRBJ1-2; maybe TRBD1 (5 bases). CDR3 in DNA: TGCGCCAGCAGGGACCCGGGACCTTATAACTATGGCTACACCTTC. This encodes CASRDPGPYNYGYTF.